Listed here are 15 T cell receptor beta chains from one sample, sequenced in a study of early T cells in non-severe SARS-CoV-2 infection. TCRdb fed the 5' RACE reads into MiXCR, producing one record per CDR3 protein. The repertoire holds approximately 30,000 distinct CDR3 sequences, with about 4.7% as singletons. Sequenced material: whole blood. These receptors all stem from an adult who was a healthcare worker with PCR-confirmed SARS-CoV-2 infection or an uninfected control (not recorded which).

The chain is built from TRBV5-1 and TRBJ2-7, with 14 positions matching TRBD2. Looked up from germline, CDR1 is SGHRS and CDR2 is YFSETQ. J was trimmed by 2 bases and V by 3 bases; bases with no gene match: 4. CDR3 length equals 16 residues. The CDR3 region is CASSSTSGGAPYEQYF. The DNA for the CDR3 is TGCGCCAGCAGCTCGACTAGCGGGGGGGCCCCCTACGAGCAGTACTTC.

In this sample, this clonotype turned up many times. This sequence joins TRBV28 and TRBJ2-7; no reliable D call. Germline V lookup: CDR1 MDHEN, CDR2 SYDVKM. The CDR3 loop spans 14 amino acids. V lost 1 base and J 1 base, leaving 8 bases between the germline ends. CDR3 loop: CASSLLYSSYEQYF. The CDR3 nucleotides read TGTGCCAGCAGTTTATTATACAGTTCCTACGAGCAGTACTTC.

V is TRBV3-1 and J is TRBJ2-5; D uncertain. The CDR3 is 13 residues long. Germline V gives CDR1 LGHDT, CDR2 YNNKEL (reference sequence). Trimming took 2 bases from V and 5 from J, leaving 9 bases between them. The CDR3 DNA sequence: TGTGCCAGCAGCCAAAACCCAGCGGAGACCCAGTACTTC. Translated: CASSQNPAETQYF.

This clonotype has ten or more counts. The chain carries TRBV5-1 and TRBJ2-1, with 12 bases that match TRBD1. CDR1 and CDR2 (germline): SGHRS, YFSETQ. V lost 3 bases, J lost 13 bases, and 8 bases stayed unmatched. CDR3 size: 14 residues. CDR3 DNA: TGCGCCAGCAGCTCCGGGACAGGGGGCAGGGAACAGTTCTTC. As protein: CASSSGTGGREQFF.

Many counts were recorded for this clonotype. V and J are TRBV4-3 and TRBJ2-2; 8 bases are a match to TRBD1. V dropped 4 bases and J dropped 5; count of bases not matched to a gene: 6. This CDR3 contains 15 residues. Germline V CDR1 and CDR2: LGHNA, YSLEER. CDR3 DNA sequence: TGCGCCAGCAGCCTCCTGACAGGGGCGACCGGGGAGCTGTTTTTT. It is translated as CASSLLTGATGELFF.

There are a few counts of this clonotype. The chain links TRBV10-2 to TRBJ1-1; D is uncertain. CDR3 size: 14 residues. The germline gives CDR1 WSHSY, CDR2 SAAADI. The ends were cut back, 2 bases at V and 5 bases at J, with 12 bases in the middle. The CDR3 DNA reads TGCGCCAGCAGTGAGGAGGGCGTATGGACTGAAGCTTTCTTT. Its protein is CASSEEGVWTEAFF.

This clonotype was found once. The V call is TRBV7-7, the J call TRBJ2-1; D gene ambiguous. V was clipped by 1 base and J by 1 base, with 8 bases between them. CDR3 length: 15 amino acids. Germline V gene data show CDR1 as SSHAT and CDR2 as FNYEAQ (reference sequence). CDR3 loop: CASSLVWSSYNEQFF. As DNA, the CDR3 is TGTGCCAGCAGCTTAGTCTGGAGTTCCTACAATGAGCAGTTCTTC.

This clonotype was detected a few times. The V and J genes are TRBV20-1 and TRBJ2-1; weak D call: TRBD1 (6 bases). The CDR3 is 15 amino acids. V lost 3 bases and J lost 0, with 12 bases in between. Germline CDR1 and CDR2: DFQATT and SNEGSKA (reference sequence). The CDR3 bases are TGCAGTGCTAGGCGAGGGGGAAGCTCCTACAATGAGCAGTTCTTC. It is translated as CSARRGGSSYNEQFF.

This clonotype was seen ten or more times. This chain connects TRBV5-1 to TRBJ1-3, with D possibly TRBD1 on 6 matching bases. The CDR3 spans 16 residues. Germline-derived CDR1 and CDR2 are SGHRS and YFSETQ. Trimming pared 0 bases from V and 5 bases from J, leaving 15 bases between. The CDR3 DNA sequence: TGCGCCAGCAGCTTGGCCGTGAAGGACAGCCGAAACACCATATATTTT. It codes for CASSLAVKDSRNTIYF.

The chain uses TRBV12-3 or TRBV12-4 and TRBJ2-1; 8 bases fit TRBD2. Trimming cost V 6 bases and J 9 bases; bases outside gene matches: 1. The CDR3 consists of 11 residues. CDR3 sequence: CASSGGGEQFF. CDR3 nucleotides: TGTGCCAGCAGCGGGGGGGGTGAGCAGTTCTTC.

This clonotype was counted a few times. This chain connects TRBV28 to TRBJ2-3; 11 bases line up with TRBD1. Germline assignment: CDR1 MDHEN and CDR2 SYDVKM. CDR3 length: 17 amino acids. Trimming at V came to 4 bases and at J to 4 bases, leaving 10 bases not matched to a gene. The DNA for the CDR3 is TGTGCCAGCAGTTCGCCACACCCGGGACAGGGGGCAGATACGCAGTATTTT. Protein: CASSSPHPGQGADTQYF.

This clonotype was observed many times. The V call is TRBV9, the J call TRBJ2-1, with 7 bases identical to TRBD1. The CDR3 is made up of 14 amino acids. Per the germline V gene, CDR1 is SGDLS and CDR2 is YYNGEE. The trim removed 2 bases at V and 10 bases at J, leaving 9 bases unmatched. The CDR3: CASSVSGTVSEQFF. CDR3 coding DNA: TGTGCCAGCAGCGTGTCGGGGACAGTTTCGGAGCAGTTCTTC.

The sample holds many counts of this clonotype. The rearrangement uses TRBV20-1 and TRBJ2-7, with TRBD2 matching 7 bases. The ends lost 6 bases at V and 2 bases at J; junction bases unmatched: 4. The V gene's germline CDR1 is DFQATT and CDR2 SNEGSKA (reference sequence). CDR3 length equals 12 residues. CDR3: CSAPGGTYEQYF. As DNA, the CDR3 is TGCAGTGCACCGGGGGGTACCTACGAGCAGTACTTC.

This clonotype was seen at least ten times. This chain links TRBV3-1 with TRBJ2-1; D not certain. The germline V gene has CDR1 LGHDT and CDR2 YNNKEL (reference sequence). The CDR3 contains 17 residues. Trimming took off 0 bases at V and 2 bases at J, with 14 bases between the two ends. In DNA, the CDR3 is TGTGCCAGCAGCCAAGATCTAAGGGCCCTTACCTACAATGAGCAGTTCTTC. It codes for CASSQDLRALTYNEQFF.

This clonotype was seen repeatedly, ten times or more. The chain uses TRBV29-1 and TRBJ2-1; 9 bases line up with TRBD2. The germline CDR1 and CDR2 sequences are SQVTM and ANQGSEA. The CDR3 length is 13 residues. The J segment lost 8 bases and the V segment lost 5 bases, leaving 7 bases of the junction unmatched. CDR3: CSVILAGKDEQFF. For the CDR3, the DNA is TGCAGCGTTATTCTAGCGGGGAAGGATGAGCAGTTCTTC.